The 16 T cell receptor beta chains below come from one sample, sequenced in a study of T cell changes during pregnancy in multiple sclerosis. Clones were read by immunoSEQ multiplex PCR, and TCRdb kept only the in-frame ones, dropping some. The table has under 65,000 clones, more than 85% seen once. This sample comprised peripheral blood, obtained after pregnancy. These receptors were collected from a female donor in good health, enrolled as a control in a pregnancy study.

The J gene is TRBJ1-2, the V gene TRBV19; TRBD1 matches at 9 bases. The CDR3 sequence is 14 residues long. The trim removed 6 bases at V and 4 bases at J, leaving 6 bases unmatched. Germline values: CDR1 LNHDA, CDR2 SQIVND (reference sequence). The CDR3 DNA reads TGTGCCAGTAGAAAAACAGGGGGCGTCTATGGCTACACCTTC. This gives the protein CASRKTGGVYGYTF.

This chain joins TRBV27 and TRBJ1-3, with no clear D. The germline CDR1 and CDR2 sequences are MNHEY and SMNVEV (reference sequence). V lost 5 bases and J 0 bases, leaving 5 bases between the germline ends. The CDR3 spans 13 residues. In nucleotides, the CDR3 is TGTGCCAGCAGTGACTACTCTGGAAACACCATATATTTT. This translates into CASSDYSGNTIYF.

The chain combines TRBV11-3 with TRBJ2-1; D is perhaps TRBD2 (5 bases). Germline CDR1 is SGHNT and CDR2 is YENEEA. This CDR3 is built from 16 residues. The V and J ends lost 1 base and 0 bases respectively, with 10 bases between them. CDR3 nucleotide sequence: TGTGCCAGCAGCTTAGTAAGCGGAGCCTCCTACAATGAGCAGTTCTTC. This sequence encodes CASSLVSGASYNEQFF.

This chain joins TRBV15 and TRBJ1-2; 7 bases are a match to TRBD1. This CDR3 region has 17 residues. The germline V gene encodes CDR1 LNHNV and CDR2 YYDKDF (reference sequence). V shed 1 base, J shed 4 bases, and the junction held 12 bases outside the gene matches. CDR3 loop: CATSRGERGRPLYGYTF. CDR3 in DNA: TGTGCCACCAGCAGAGGGGAAAGGGGGCGGCCCCTCTATGGCTACACCTTC.

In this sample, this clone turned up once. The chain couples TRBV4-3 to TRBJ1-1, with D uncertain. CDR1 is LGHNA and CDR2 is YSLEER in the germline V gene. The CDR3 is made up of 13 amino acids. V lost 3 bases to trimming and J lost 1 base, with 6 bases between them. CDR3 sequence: CASSQGENTEAFF. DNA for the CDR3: TGCGCCAGCAGCCAGGGAGAGAACACTGAAGCTTTCTTT.

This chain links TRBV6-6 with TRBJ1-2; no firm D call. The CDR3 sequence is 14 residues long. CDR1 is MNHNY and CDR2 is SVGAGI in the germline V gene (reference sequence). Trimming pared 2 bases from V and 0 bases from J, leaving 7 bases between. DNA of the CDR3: TGTGCCAGCAGTTACGGGCAAGCTAACTATGGCTACACCTTC. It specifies CASSYGQANYGYTF.

In nucleotides, the CDR3 is TGTGCCAGCAGCTACAGGGGAATCGGGTCACCCCTCCACTTT. Protein: CASSYRGIGSPLHF. V usage is TRBV6-5 and J usage is TRBJ1-6; 7 bases match TRBD1. The CDR3 spans 14 residues. The V gene's germline CDR1 is MNHEY and CDR2 SVGAGI. V gave up 6 bases and J gave up 10 bases; unmatched junction bases: 9.

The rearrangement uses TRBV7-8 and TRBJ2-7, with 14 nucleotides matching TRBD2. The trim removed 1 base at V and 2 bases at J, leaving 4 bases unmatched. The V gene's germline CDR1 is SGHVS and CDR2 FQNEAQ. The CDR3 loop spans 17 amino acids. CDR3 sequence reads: CASSLVGLAGGAYEQYF. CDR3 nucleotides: TGTGCCAGCAGCTTAGTAGGACTAGCGGGGGGAGCCTACGAGCAGTACTTC. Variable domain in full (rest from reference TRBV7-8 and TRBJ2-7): GAGVSQSPRYKVAKRGQDVALRCDPISGHVSLFWYQQALGQGPEFLTYFQNEAQLDKSGLPSDRFFAERPEGSVSTLKIQRTQQEDSAVYLCASSLVGLAGGAYEQYFGPGTRLTVT.

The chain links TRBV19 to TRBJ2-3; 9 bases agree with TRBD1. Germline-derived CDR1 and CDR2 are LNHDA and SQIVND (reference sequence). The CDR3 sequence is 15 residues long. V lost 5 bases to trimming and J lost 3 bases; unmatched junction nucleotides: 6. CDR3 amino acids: CASSDRGSETDTQYF. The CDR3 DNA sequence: TGTGCCAGTAGTGACAGGGGGAGTGAGACAGATACGCAGTATTTT.

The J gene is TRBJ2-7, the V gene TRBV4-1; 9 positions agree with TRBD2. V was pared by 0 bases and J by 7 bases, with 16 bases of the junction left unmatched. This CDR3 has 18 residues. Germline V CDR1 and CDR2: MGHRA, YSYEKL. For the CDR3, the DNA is TGCGCCAGCAGCCAAGATCTTTTCGGGCTAGCGGGACCCGGGGAGCAGTACTTC. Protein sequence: CASSQDLFGLAGPGEQYF.

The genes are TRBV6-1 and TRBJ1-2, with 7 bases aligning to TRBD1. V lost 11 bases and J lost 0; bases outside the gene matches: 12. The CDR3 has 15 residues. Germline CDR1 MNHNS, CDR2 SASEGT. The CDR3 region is CARRLRQGANYGYTF. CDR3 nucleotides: TGTGCCCGACGCCTGCGCCAGGGGGCTAACTATGGCTACACCTTC.

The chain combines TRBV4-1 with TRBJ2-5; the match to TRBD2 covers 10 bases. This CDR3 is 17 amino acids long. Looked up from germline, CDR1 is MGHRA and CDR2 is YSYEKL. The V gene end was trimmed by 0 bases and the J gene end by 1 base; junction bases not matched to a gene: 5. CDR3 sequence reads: CASSQDKAGGLQETQYF. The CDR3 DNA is TGCGCCAGCAGCCAAGATAAAGCGGGGGGGCTCCAAGAGACCCAGTACTTC.

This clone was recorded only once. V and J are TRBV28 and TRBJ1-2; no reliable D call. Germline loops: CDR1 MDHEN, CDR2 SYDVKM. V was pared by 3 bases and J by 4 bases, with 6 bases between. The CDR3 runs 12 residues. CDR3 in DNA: TGTGCCAGCAGTTTGAGAGGCTATGGCTACACCTTC. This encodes CASSLRGYGYTF.

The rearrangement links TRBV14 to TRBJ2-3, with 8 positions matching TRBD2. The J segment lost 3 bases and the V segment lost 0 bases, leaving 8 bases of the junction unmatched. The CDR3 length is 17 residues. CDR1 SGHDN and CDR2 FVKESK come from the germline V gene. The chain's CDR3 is CASSQDGRAVVTDTQYF. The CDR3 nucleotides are TGTGCCAGCAGCCAAGACGGGAGGGCCGTGGTTACAGATACGCAGTATTTT.

In DNA form, the CDR3 reads TGCGCCAGCACCCCTAGCGGGAGGGCCTCGAATGAGCAGTTCTTC. It codes for CASTPSGRASNEQFF. This chain joins TRBV5-1 and TRBJ2-1; 12 bases fit TRBD2. The CDR3 sequence is 15 residues long. The germline gives CDR1 SGHRS, CDR2 YFSETQ. Germline trimming cut 6 bases from V and 7 bases from J; bases unmatched to any gene: 8.

This CDR3 is CASSPLGLAGGGEQYF. CDR3 bases: TGTGCCAGCTCACCTTTAGGACTAGCGGGGGGAGGCGAGCAGTACTTC. This rearrangement joins TRBV2 to TRBJ2-7; 14 bases line up with TRBD2. The CDR3 length is 16 residues. Germline CDR1 and CDR2: SNHLY and FYNNEI. Trimming at V came to 8 bases and at J to 6 bases, leaving 12 bases not matched to a gene.